This is a list of T cell receptor beta chains from one sample in a study of radiotherapy plus CTLA-4 blockade in lung cancer. Libraries were prepared by immunoSEQ multiplex PCR; TCRdb keeps only in-frame clonotypes and omits some of them. This sample has 60,000 to 85,000 clones; around 90% occur once, and the top ten carry 0.87%. The sample was peripheral blood, taken from a patient treated with radiotherapy plus ipilimumab. The receptors were sampled from a human donor with non-small cell lung cancer who had stable disease on radiotherapy plus ipilimumab. Both conserved end residues are part of each CDR3. A D gene is named only where the DNA matches it firmly. Size is stated for part of the rows, as once, few or many counts, or as a class when the clone is expanded.

clone_size,j_call,v_call,d_call,cdr3_nt,cdr3_aa
NA,TRBJ2-1,TRBV10-3,TRBD2,TGTGCCATCAGCTCTGATAGCGGGAGGGCCTATTATGAGCAGTTCTTC,CAISSDSGRAYYEQFF
NA,TRBJ2-5,TRBV5-1,NA,TGCGCCAGCAGGAAAGGACTAGAGACCCAGTACTTC,CASRKGLETQYF
NA,TRBJ2-2,TRBV6-1,NA,TGTGCCAGCAGTGAAATCGGCACCGCGAACACCGGGGAGCTGTTTTTT,CASSEIGTANTGELFF
NA,TRBJ1-1,TRBV28,NA,TGTGCCAGCAGTTTACCCCGATTTGAAGCTTTCTTT,CASSLPRFEAFF
NA,TRBJ1-2,TRBV7-3,NA,TGTGCCAGCAGCTTAAGCCGCGTTGGAAAAAAATTCGATGGCTACACCTTC,CASSLSRVGKKFDGYTF
NA,TRBJ2-5,TRBV9,TRBD1,TGTGCCAGCAGCTTCGGGACAGGGCAAGAGACCCAGTACTTC,CASSFGTGQETQYF
NA,TRBJ1-5,TRBV9,NA,TGTGCCAGCAGCGACGTGGGGTCCTTAGGGCCCCAGCATTTT,CASSDVGSLGPQHF
once,TRBJ2-3,TRBV5-1,NA,TGCGCCAGCAGCTTGGTTGGCTTCGGGGGGCACGGCACAGATACGCAGTATTTT,CASSLVGFGGHGTDTQYF
NA,TRBJ1-5,TRBV30,NA,TGTGCCTGGAGTGTTGGCAGCAATCAGCCCCAGCATTTT,CAWSVGSNQPQHF
NA,TRBJ2-7,TRBV18,TRBD2,TGTGCCAGCTCACCACGGGAGGCGGGAGGCTCCTACGAGCAGTACTTC,CASSPREAGGSYEQYF
NA,TRBJ2-3,TRBV5-4,NA,TGTGCCAGCAGCTTAGACAGGACCCGCACAGATACGCAGTATTTT,CASSLDRTRTDTQYF
NA,TRBJ1-3,TRBV30,TRBD1,TGTGCCTGGAGTGTACGGGTCGACAGGGCACCAGGAAACACCATATATTTT,CAWSVRVDRAPGNTIYF
NA,TRBJ1-5,TRBV18,TRBD1,TGTGCCAGCTCACTAGGGACAGGGGGCGATCAGCCCCAGCATTTT,CASSLGTGGDQPQHF
NA,TRBJ2-2,TRBV9,TRBD1,TGTGCCAGCAGCGTAGGGACAGGGAACACCGGGGAGCTGTTTTTT,CASSVGTGNTGELFF
NA,TRBJ2-7,TRBV5-1,TRBD2,TGCGCCAGCAGCGCCCCGGGACTAGCGGGAGGGGCCCACGAGCAGTACTTC,CASSAPGLAGGAHEQYF
NA,TRBJ1-4,TRBV27,NA,TGTGCCAGCAGTTTACGGGAGTCAACTAATGAAAAACTGTTTTTT,CASSLRESTNEKLFF
NA,TRBJ2-5,TRBV9,NA,TGTGCCAGCAGCGTAGGACCCGCGCTCCAAGAGACCCAGTACTTC,CASSVGPALQETQYF
once,TRBJ1-5,TRBV7-9,NA,TGTGCCAGCAGTCCGTACGGGCAGGGAGACAATCAGCCCCAGCATTTT,CASSPYGQGDNQPQHF
NA,TRBJ1-1,TRBV7-9,NA,TGTGCCACCCGTCCCGGTAACACTGAAGCTTTCTTT,CATRPGNTEAFF
NA,TRBJ1-2,TRBV9,TRBD1,TGTGCCAGCAGCTCAACAGGGGAGGGGGGCTACACCTTC,CASSSTGEGGYTF
NA,TRBJ1-3,TRBV5-4,NA,TGTGCCAGCAGCTTGCAGGGCTCTGGAAACACCATATATTTT,CASSLQGSGNTIYF
once,TRBJ1-1,TRBV28,NA,TGTGCCAGCAGTGATTTTACGCCGACTGAAGCTTTCTTT,CASSDFTPTEAFF
NA,TRBJ2-3,TRBV2,TRBD2,TGTGCCAGCATGAGTAGCGGGTTCACAGATACGCAGTATTTT,CASMSSGFTDTQYF
NA,TRBJ2-7,TRBV11-2,NA,TGTGCCAGCAGCAAAGGGGGGGGGCTCGAGCAGTACTTC,CASSKGGGLEQYF
NA,TRBJ2-3,TRBV10-3,TRBD2,TGTGCCATCAGTGACGGGACTAGCGGAGCAGATACGCAGTATTTT,CAISDGTSGADTQYF
few,TRBJ2-1,TRBV9,NA,TGTGCCAGCAGCGTAAGGCTAGGGAGGAGCGATGAGCAGTTCTTC,CASSVRLGRSDEQFF
NA,TRBJ2-7,TRBV5-4,NA,TGTGCCAGCAGCCCCCTCCCGGGTTTACACGAGCAGTACTTC,CASSPLPGLHEQYF
NA,TRBJ2-7,TRBV27,TRBD1,TGTGCCAGCAGTCTGACCGGGACAGGGGTCTACGAGCAGTACTTC,CASSLTGTGVYEQYF
NA,TRBJ1-1,TRBV5-6,TRBD1,TGTGCCAGCAGTTCCGACAGGGGGCGATTACGGAGGACTGAAGCTTTCTTT,CASSSDRGRLRRTEAFF
NA,TRBJ2-3,TRBV28,TRBD1,TGTGCCAGCAGTTCTTCCGGGACAGGAGAAGATACGCAGTATTTT,CASSSSGTGEDTQYF
NA,TRBJ2-5,TRBV7-9,NA,TGTGCCAGCAGAAGGAATGGGTTTGGGCAAGAGACCCAGTACTTC,CASRRNGFGQETQYF
NA,TRBJ2-7,TRBV19,TRBD1,TGTGCCAGTAGTCCACGGGGGACAGGGGCACGCGAGCAGTACTTC,CASSPRGTGAREQYF
NA,TRBJ1-4,TRBV4-1,TRBD1,TGCGCCAGCAGCCAACCGGGACAGGGGGCGCGAAAACTGTTTTTT,CASSQPGQGARKLFF
NA,TRBJ1-4,TRBV7-9,NA,TGTGCCAGCAGTCCAGGGTGGGCTAATGAAAAACTGTTTTTT,CASSPGWANEKLFF
NA,TRBJ2-1,TRBV7-8,TRBD2,TGTGCCAGCAGCCACCTAGCGGGAGGGGAGAATGAGCAGTTCTTC,CASSHLAGGENEQFF
once,TRBJ2-5,TRBV7-2,NA,TGTGCCAGCAGCAAGGGGTGGGAGACCCAGTACTTC,CASSKGWETQYF
NA,TRBJ1-4,TRBV18,NA,TGTGCCAGCTCACCATGGGAGGGTGCAACTAATGAAAAACTGTTTTTT,CASSPWEGATNEKLFF
NA,TRBJ2-3,TRBV5-6,NA,TGTGCCAGCAGCTCAGGCGGAGCGCAGTATTTT,CASSSGGAQYF
NA,TRBJ2-5,TRBV7-8,NA,TGTGCCAGCAGCTTAGCCCGGACGGGTCTGAGGGAGACCCAGTACTTC,CASSLARTGLRETQYF
NA,TRBJ2-4,TRBV18,NA,TGTGCCAGCTCACCACCGGGACGACATAGAAACATTCAGTACTTC,CASSPPGRHRNIQYF
NA,TRBJ1-5,TRBV10-3,NA,TGTGCCATCAGCCCCGACAGTAACAATCAGCCCCAGCATTTT,CAISPDSNNQPQHF
once,TRBJ2-5,TRBV7-2,NA,TGTGCCAGCAGCTTGTTAGCGGTGTGGGAGACCCAGTACTTC,CASSLLAVWETQYF
NA,TRBJ2-1,TRBV7-9,NA,TGTGCCAGCGACCATGGGCCGCAGGCCTACAATGAGCAGTTCTTC,CASDHGPQAYNEQFF
NA,TRBJ2-7,TRBV6-5,NA,TGTGCCAGCAGTTACTCGAAAACGGAGCAGTACTTC,CASSYSKTEQYF
NA,TRBJ2-7,TRBV30,TRBD2,TGTGCCTGGGACCTAGCGGGACGCCACTTC,CAWDLAGRHF
NA,TRBJ2-5,TRBV18,NA,TGTGCCAGCTCCTTAGCGACAGGTTCGACGGAGACCCAGTACTTC,CASSLATGSTETQYF
NA,TRBJ1-1,TRBV19,TRBD1,TGTGCCAGTAGTACAGGGGGCGCGGTAAGGACTGAAGCTTTCTTT,CASSTGGAVRTEAFF
NA,TRBJ1-5,TRBV7-6,TRBD1,TGTGCCAGCAGCTCCGGACAGGTGCTATATGGCAATCAGCCCCAGCATTTT,CASSSGQVLYGNQPQHF